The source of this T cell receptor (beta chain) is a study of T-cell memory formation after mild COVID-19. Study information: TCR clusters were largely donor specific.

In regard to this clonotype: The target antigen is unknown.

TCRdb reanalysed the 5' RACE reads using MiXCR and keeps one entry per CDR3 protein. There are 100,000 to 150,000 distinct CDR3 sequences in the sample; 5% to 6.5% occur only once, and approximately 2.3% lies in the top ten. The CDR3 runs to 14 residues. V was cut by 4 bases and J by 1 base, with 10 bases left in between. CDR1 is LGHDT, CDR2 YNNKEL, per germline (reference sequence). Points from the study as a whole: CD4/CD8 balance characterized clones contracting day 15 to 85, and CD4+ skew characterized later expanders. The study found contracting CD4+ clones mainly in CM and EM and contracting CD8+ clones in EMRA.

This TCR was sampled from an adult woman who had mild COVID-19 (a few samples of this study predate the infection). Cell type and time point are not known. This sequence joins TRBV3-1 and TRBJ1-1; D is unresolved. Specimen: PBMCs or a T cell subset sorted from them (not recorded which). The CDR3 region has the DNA TGTGCCAGCAGCCGCCTAAGCGGGAACACTGAAGCTTTCTTT. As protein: CASSRLSGNTEAFF.